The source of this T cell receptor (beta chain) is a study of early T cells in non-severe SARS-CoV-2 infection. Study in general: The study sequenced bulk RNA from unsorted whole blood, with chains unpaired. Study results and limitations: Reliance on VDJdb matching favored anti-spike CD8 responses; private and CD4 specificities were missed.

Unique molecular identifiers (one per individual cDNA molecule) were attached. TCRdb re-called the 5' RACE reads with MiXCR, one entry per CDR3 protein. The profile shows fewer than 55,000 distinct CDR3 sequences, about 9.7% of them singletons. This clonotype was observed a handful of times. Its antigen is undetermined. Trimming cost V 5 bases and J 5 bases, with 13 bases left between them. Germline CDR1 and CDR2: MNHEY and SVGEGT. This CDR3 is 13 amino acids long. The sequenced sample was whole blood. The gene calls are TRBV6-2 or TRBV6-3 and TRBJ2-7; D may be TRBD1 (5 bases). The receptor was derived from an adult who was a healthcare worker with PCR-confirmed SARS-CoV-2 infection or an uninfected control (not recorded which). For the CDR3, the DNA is TGTGCCAGCAGTAATAGGGGAACCGACGAGCAGTACTTC. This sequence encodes CASSNRGTDEQYF.